This paragraph reports one TCR beta chain. The final CDR3 position lacks the conserved phenylalanine or tryptophan, pointing to a likely read error. The entry originates in a study of T cells in Graves' hyperthyroidism and ophthalmopathy. The source material, RNA transcripts, was used to amplify TCR beta CDR3 regions. The HTBI primer set drove a first-round RT-PCR of the TCR CDR3. TCRdb used MiXCR to reprocess the multiplex PCR reads, holding one entry per CDR3 protein. The profile shows roughly 500,000 distinct CDR3 sequences, 11% to 15% of them singletons. Germline loops: CDR1 SGHAT, CDR2 FQNNGV. The CDR3 loop spans 16 amino acids. V lost 5 bases to trimming and J lost 3 bases, with 16 bases between them.

Sample: blood. This TCR came from a woman in her thirties with Graves' hyperthyroidism that later progressed to Graves' ophthalmopathy. This chain links TRBV11-2 with TRBJ2-2; D is ambiguous. The CDR3 region is CASSPHTGPDTGELFS. CDR3 nucleotides: TGTGCCAGCAGCCCCCATACGGGTCCGGACACCGGGGAGCTGTTTTCT.